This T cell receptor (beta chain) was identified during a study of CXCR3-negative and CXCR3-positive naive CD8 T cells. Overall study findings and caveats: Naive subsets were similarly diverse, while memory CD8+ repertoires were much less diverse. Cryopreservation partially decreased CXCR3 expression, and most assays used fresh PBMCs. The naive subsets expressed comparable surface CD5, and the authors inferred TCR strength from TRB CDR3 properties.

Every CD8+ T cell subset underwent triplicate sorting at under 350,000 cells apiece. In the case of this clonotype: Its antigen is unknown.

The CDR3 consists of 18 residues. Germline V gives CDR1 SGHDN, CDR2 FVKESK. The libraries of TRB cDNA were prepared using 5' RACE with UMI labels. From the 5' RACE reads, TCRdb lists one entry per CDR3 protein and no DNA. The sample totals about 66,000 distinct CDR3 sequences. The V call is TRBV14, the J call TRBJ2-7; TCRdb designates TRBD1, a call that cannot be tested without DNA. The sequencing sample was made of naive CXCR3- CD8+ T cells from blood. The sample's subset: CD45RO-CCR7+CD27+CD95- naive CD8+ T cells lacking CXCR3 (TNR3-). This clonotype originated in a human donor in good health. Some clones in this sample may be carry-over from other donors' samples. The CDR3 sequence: CASSQVVLGTGEGYEQYF.